This is a list of T cell receptor beta chains from one sample in a study of blood T cell repertoires in COVID-19. Assay used: immunoSEQ multiplex PCR; TCRdb lists only in-frame clones, some missing. The sample has about 93,000 clones; approximately 89% are singletons. Material: peripheral blood. These receptor sequences come from a man in his fifties or sixties with acute or convalescent COVID-19. CDR3s include the opening cysteine and the closing phenylalanine or tryptophan. A D gene is named only where the DNA matches it firmly. Not every row has a clone size; where given, it reads once, few, many or a size class.

J,size,length,D,V,DNA,CDR3
TRBJ2-2,.,16,TRBD1,TRBV10-3,TGTGCCATCAGCGAAACCGGGACAGGGGACACCGGGGAGCTGTTTTTT,CAISETGTGDTGELFF
TRBJ2-1,.,16,TRBD1,TRBV24-1,TGTGCCACCAGTGATTCGGGACAGGGCTCCTACAATGAGCAGTTCTTC,CATSDSGQGSYNEQFF
TRBJ2-3,few,14,TRBD2,TRBV2,TGTGCCAGCAGCCGGACTAGCGTCACAGATACGCAGTATTTT,CASSRTSVTDTQYF
TRBJ2-7,.,16,.,TRBV2,TGTGCCAGCAGTGCTATACCGGGGGTAAGCTCCTACGAGCAGTACTTC,CASSAIPGVSSYEQYF
TRBJ1-3,.,13,.,TRBV5-8,TGTGCCAGCAGCTTTCCGAGTGGAAACACCATATATTTT,CASSFPSGNTIYF
TRBJ2-7,.,18,TRBD2,TRBV6-2/TRBV6-3,TGTGCCAGCAGTTACAAAATGGGACTAGCGGGAGACGGCTACGAGCAGTACTTC,CASSYKMGLAGDGYEQYF
TRBJ1-3,few,11,.,TRBV27,TGTGCCAGCCGAGGGGGAAACACCATATATTTT,CASRGGNTIYF
TRBJ2-1,.,14,.,TRBV7-2,TGTGCCAGCAGCTTAGCTAACGGGGGAGACGAGCAGTTCTTC,CASSLANGGDEQFF
TRBJ2-2,.,18,.,TRBV14,TGTGCCAGCAGCCAAGGTGCCCCGTTTAGCGTGAACACCGGGGAGCTGTTTTTT,CASSQGAPFSVNTGELFF
TRBJ2-2,.,20,.,TRBV4-1,TGCGCCAGCAGCCAAGATCCCCACCCAGGCAGGGCCCGGAACACCGGGGAGCTGTTTTTT,CASSQDPHPGRARNTGELFF
TRBJ1-5,.,18,.,TRBV19,TGTGCCAGTAGTATCGACCCTTTTACAGGTTCAAGCAATCAGCCCCAGCATTTT,CASSIDPFTGSSNQPQHF
TRBJ1-5,.,16,TRBD1,TRBV24-1,TGTGCCACCAGTGAGGGGACAGCCTATAGCAATCAGCCCCAGCATTTT,CATSEGTAYSNQPQHF
TRBJ1-2,.,16,.,TRBV7-9,TGTGCCAGCACCCCCCTGGGGGGGGTTATACTCTATGGCTACACCTTC,CASTPLGGVILYGYTF
TRBJ1-1,.,15,.,TRBV5-1,TGCGCCAGCAGCTTGGAATGGGGGACAAACGGTGAAGCTTTCTTT,CASSLEWGTNGEAFF
TRBJ1-5,once,13,TRBD1,TRBV12-3/TRBV12-4,TGTGCCAGCAGTTTAGGACAGGGTCAGCCCCAGCATTTT,CASSLGQGQPQHF
TRBJ2-5,.,13,.,TRBV12-3/TRBV12-4,TGTGCCAGCAGTTTAGGTCGTATAGAGACCCAGTACTTC,CASSLGRIETQYF
TRBJ1-5,.,17,TRBD1,TRBV5-6,TGTGCCAGCAGCTTGATGGGCAGGGGGCACCCCAATCAGCCCCAGCATTTT,CASSLMGRGHPNQPQHF
TRBJ1-6,.,15,.,TRBV15,TGTGCCACCAGCAGAGATGGAGGGATGAATTCACCCCTCCACTTT,CATSRDGGMNSPLHF
TRBJ2-7,.,15,TRBD2,TRBV11-2,TGTGCCAGCAGCGTCTCTAGCGGTACGACCTACGAGCAGTACTTC,CASSVSSGTTYEQYF
TRBJ2-5,.,14,.,TRBV9,TGTGCCAGCAGCGTAGGACTGGGGGGAGAGACCCAGTACTTC,CASSVGLGGETQYF
TRBJ2-1,.,17,TRBD2,TRBV5-4,TGTGCCAGCAGCTCAAACGGGGCTAGCGGGAGTGGGAATGAGCAGTTCTTC,CASSSNGASGSGNEQFF
TRBJ2-7,.,13,.,TRBV5-4,TGTGCCAGCAGCTCGGGACAAAGATACGAGCAGTACTTC,CASSSGQRYEQYF
TRBJ1-2,.,14,TRBD1,TRBV14,TGTGCCAGCAGCCAAGTGGGACAGAACTATGGCTACACCTTC,CASSQVGQNYGYTF
TRBJ1-2,.,13,.,TRBV9,TGTGCCAGCAGCGTATTCGGGAACTATGGCTACACCTTC,CASSVFGNYGYTF
TRBJ2-3,.,17,TRBD2,TRBV7-2,TGTGCCAGCAGCCTGGGACTAGCGGGGGGGCGGACAGATACGCAGTATTTT,CASSLGLAGGRTDTQYF
TRBJ1-2,.,17,.,TRBV6-2/TRBV6-3,TGTGCCAGCAGTTACTCTTTGTCCGGGGAAGTCACCTATGGCTACACCTTC,CASSYSLSGEVTYGYTF
TRBJ1-1,.,14,.,TRBV4-1,TGCGCCAGCAGCCAAGGGCCTCAGAACACTGAAGCTTTCTTT,CASSQGPQNTEAFF
TRBJ1-6,.,15,.,TRBV5-4,TGTGCCAGCAGCTTGGGAGGGATCTATAATTCACCCCTCCACTTT,CASSLGGIYNSPLHF
TRBJ2-3,.,15,TRBD2,TRBV28,TGTGCCAGCAGCCGGGGGCTAGCGGGAGGGGGTACGCAGTATTTT,CASSRGLAGGGTQYF
TRBJ1-1,.,13,TRBD1,TRBV29-1,TGCAGCGTTGCTCGGGACAGGTACACTGAAGCTTTCTTT,CSVARDRYTEAFF
TRBJ2-1,.,18,.,TRBV6-2/TRBV6-3,TGTGCCAGCAGTACCCGACTGGCAACTAGCCCTACCTACAATGAGCAGTTCTTC,CASSTRLATSPTYNEQFF
TRBJ2-3,.,16,TRBD2,TRBV7-9,TGTGCCAGCAGCAGGACTAGCGGGGGAGTCACAGATACGCAGTATTTT,CASSRTSGGVTDTQYF
TRBJ2-5,.,17,TRBD1,TRBV7-3,TGTGCCAGCAGCCAAAAAGGGTTGGCAGGGGGACGCGAGACCCAGTACTTC,CASSQKGLAGGRETQYF
TRBJ2-2,.,17,TRBD1,TRBV19,TGTGCCAGTAGTGCCCTGGGGACAGGGGGTCGTAGCGGGGAGCTGTTTTTT,CASSALGTGGRSGELFF
TRBJ2-3,.,14,.,TRBV7-7,TGTGCCAGCAGTTCCGGGACTAGCACAGATACGCAGTATTTT,CASSSGTSTDTQYF
TRBJ1-2,.,13,.,TRBV4-1,TGCGCCAGCAGCCAATTCTTGAGCCATGGCTACACCTTC,CASSQFLSHGYTF
TRBJ1-5,.,16,TRBD1,TRBV19,TGTGCCGCTAGCGTCACAGGGGGCTATAGCAATCAGCCCCAGCATTTT,CAASVTGGYSNQPQHF
TRBJ1-2,.,18,.,TRBV5-5,TGTGCCAGCAGCTTAATTTTTTCTATGGGGCTGTTTGACTATGGCTACACCTTC,CASSLIFSMGLFDYGYTF
TRBJ2-3,.,16,TRBD2,TRBV14,TGTGCCAGCAGCCAAGTCCCTAGCGGGGCCACAGATACGCAGTATTTT,CASSQVPSGATDTQYF
TRBJ1-4,.,12,TRBD1,TRBV6-5,TGTGCCAGCAGGGACAGGGAACGGAAACTGTTTTTT,CASRDRERKLFF
TRBJ2-7,.,15,TRBD1,TRBV5-1,TGCGCCAGCAGCCTTGGGACAGGGGATTTGTACGAGCAGTACTTC,CASSLGTGDLYEQYF
TRBJ1-2,.,15,TRBD1,TRBV7-2,TGTGCCAGCAGCGCTGACAGGGGAGAGAGGTATGGCTACACCTTC,CASSADRGERYGYTF
TRBJ2-7,.,17,TRBD2,TRBV5-1,TGCGCCAGCAGCTTGTATTCCGGACTAGCGGGAGCCTACGAGCAGTACTTC,CASSLYSGLAGAYEQYF
TRBJ2-3,.,14,TRBD2,TRBV5-5,TGTGCCAGCAGCGATCCGTTGGGAGGGTATACGCAGTATTTT,CASSDPLGGYTQYF
TRBJ2-2,.,15,TRBD2,TRBV27,TGTGCCAGCAGGGGGGTCGGGACTAGCCCCGGGGAGCTGTTTTTT,CASRGVGTSPGELFF
TRBJ2-7,.,14,TRBD2,TRBV7-3,TGTGCCAGCAGCCAAGCGGGAGGGTCGTACGAGCAGTACTTC,CASSQAGGSYEQYF
TRBJ1-6,.,16,.,TRBV10-3,TGTGCCATCAAAACGACGGAGAGCTCCTATAATTCACCCCTCCACTTT,CAIKTTESSYNSPLHF
TRBJ1-3,.,16,TRBD1,TRBV5-1,TGCGCCAGCAGTACCGGGACAGGCAAATTTGGAAACACCATATATTTT,CASSTGTGKFGNTIYF
TRBJ2-6,once,17,TRBD2,TRBV11-3,TGTGCCAGCAGCCCCGGGACTAGCGTTTCTGGGGCCAACGTCCTGACTTTC,CASSPGTSVSGANVLTF
TRBJ1-5,.,14,.,TRBV2,TGTGCCAGCAGTGCCTCGGGGGGGAACCAGCCCCAGCATTTT,CASSASGGNQPQHF
TRBJ2-1,.,15,TRBD1,TRBV23-1,TGCGCCAGCAGTCGCAAGGGGACAGGGATAGATGAGCAGTTCTTC,CASSRKGTGIDEQFF
TRBJ1-4,.,13,.,TRBV6-5,TGTGCCAGCAGTTTGGTGGGGCGGGAAAAACTGTTTTTT,CASSLVGREKLFF
TRBJ2-4,.,14,.,TRBV28,TGTGCCAGCAGTGGCTCGGGGATTGAAAACATTCAGTACTTC,CASSGSGIENIQYF